The text below deals with one TCR beta chain. Its antigen is unknown. TCRdb called the 5' RACE reads again in MiXCR, with one record for every CDR3 protein. The profile shows hundreds of thousands of distinct CDR3 sequences, around 20% of them singletons. All donors were healthy Caucasians. This entry belongs to a study of identical twins. Findings of the study overall: Those out-of-frame alpha sequences shared by twins showed an excess of low generation probability.

The V gene's germline CDR1 is DFQATT and CDR2 SNEGSKA (reference sequence). The CDR3 runs to 18 residues. V shed 3 bases, J shed 5 bases, and the junction held 19 bases outside the gene matches. These data were also reused for a study on T cells expressing NK-cell markers.

This sequence was found in a woman in her late teens or twenties in good health. Sequenced sample: PBMCs. The chain links TRBV20-1 to TRBJ1-3; 7 nucleotides align to TRBD1. In DNA, the CDR3 is TGCAGTGCTAGTATTTATTCCTACCGGGACAGCAAGAGAAACACCATATATTTT. It encodes CSASIYSYRDSKRNTIYF.